This TCR beta chain was obtained from a study of beta chain bispecific antibodies for T cell cancers. Study information: Sequenced cells survived coculture with leukemia lines plus bispecific antibodies. Surface TRBV12 (TRBV12-3) was on Jurkat, TRBV5-5 on HPB-ALL. General study results and limits: The leukemia cells, rather than normal T cells, gave most of the targeted TRBV signal. Versus anti-CD19, anti-TRBV12 exposure cut the TRBV12-3 share of TRBV signal by under 99%.

As to this clonotype: What it recognizes is unknown.

The CDR3 has 16 residues. V was clipped by 5 bases and J by 2 bases, with 16 bases between them. CDR1 and CDR2 (germline): PRHDT, FYEKMQ (reference sequence). T cells were expanded from blood mononuclear cells for 2 to 3 days with anti-CD3 OKT3 or CD3/CD28 beads. Anti-TRBV12 bispecific coculture of Jurkat cells with normal T cells. Each coculture: roughly 50,000 target cells, roughly 50,000 normal T cells, bispecific antibody. TCRdb redid the calling of the 5' RACE reads with MiXCR, one entry per CDR3 protein. Of tens of thousands of distinct CDR3 sequences in the sample, more than 2% are singletons; the top ten hold under 5.5%.

The TCR originated in a human donor in good health. Some clones in this sample may be carry-over from other donors' samples. Source: healthy donor T cells cultured with leukemia cells, taken from a culture containing a bispecific antibody targeting TCR Vbeta12. The chain couples TRBV13 to TRBJ2-1; the D is unclear. The CDR3 DNA follows: TGTGCCAGCAGCCCTCCCAAGCCTACCGCCTACAATGAGCAGTTCTTC. This gives the protein CASSPPKPTAYNEQFF.